This T cell receptor (beta chain) was profiled in a study of blood T cell repertoires in COVID-19. Overall study context: The United States, Italy and Spain provided the acute and convalescent COVID-19 samples. Sample material is recorded as cDNA or gDNA derived from T cells, B-cell-depleted T cells, or PBMCs.

In the original analysis: Nucleated cell number was recorded as an estimate derived from reference gene primer amplification. Profiling relied on immunoSEQ multiplex PCR, and the TCRdb table lists in-frame clones only, not all of them. The D gene and trimming were derived from the DNA, and the V and J assignments and clone size from that table. The data contain 150,000 to 200,000 clones, 70% to 90% of them singletons. This CDR3 is 12 amino acids long. Germline V gene lookup returns CDR1 SGHNT and CDR2 YYREEE (reference sequence). About this clone itself: Compared with germline, one end of the junction differs, possibly owing to a read error.

This receptor was taken from a man between 18 and 35 years old who had recovered from COVID-19. This chain uses TRBV5-4 with TRBJ2-4, with 9 nucleotides matching TRBD1. The specimen was peripheral blood. The CDR3 protein is CASSLAGTGLNF. DNA of the CDR3: TGTGCCAGCAGCTTGGCGGGGACAGGGCTAAACTTC.